This TCR beta chain was captured in a study of T-cell reconstitution after alpha-beta-depleted transplantation in children. Construction of the TCRbeta library involved unique molecular identifiers. Via MiXCR, TCRdb re-called the PCR reads, giving one row per CDR3 protein. The table has roughly 500,000 distinct CDR3 sequences, approximately 29% seen once; the top ten hold about 2.3%. The germline CDR1 and CDR2 sequences are SSHAT and FNYEAQ (reference sequence). The germline V and J ends were trimmed by 5 bases and 5 bases, with 15 bases remaining between them. The CDR3 is 14 amino acids. The clonotype comes from a human donor who donated a stem cell graft to a child with aplastic anemia. The starting material was PBMCs from the stem cell graft donor, obtained from the stem cell graft. The chain carries TRBV7-7 and TRBJ2-5; possibly TRBD2 for D (6 bases). The CDR3 spells CASSRRENGETQYF. CDR3 DNA sequence: TGTGCCAGCAGCAGACGGGAGAACGGGGAGACCCAGTACTTC.